Each of the 8 T cell receptor beta chains below was sequenced from the same sample in a study of T cell repertoires in cytomegalovirus infection. TCRdb reanalysed the reads using MiXCR and keeps one entry per CDR3 protein. The data show 150,000 to 180,000 distinct CDR3 sequences, around 20% seen once. The sample taken for sequencing was PBMCs. These receptors came from a human donor in good health (CMV status not recorded). Some clones in this sample may be carry-over from other donors' samples.

This clonotype occurred a few times. One base away lies a much larger clone, so this may be a sequencing read error. This chain links TRBV7-2 with TRBJ2-7; D is unclear. Per germline, CDR1 SGHTA and CDR2 FQGNSA. Trimming left V 3 bases short and J 0 bases short, with 12 bases between. The CDR3 spans 15 residues. DNA of the CDR3: TGTGCCAGCAGCTTTTCGGTAGGGAACTCCTACGAGCAGTACTTC. Its protein product is CASSFSVGNSYEQYF.

In this sample, this clonotype turned up many times. The V call is TRBV11-3, the J call TRBJ2-1; 7 nucleotides match TRBD2. The CDR3 is made up of 15 amino acids. J gave up 0 bases and V 4 bases, and 3 bases lay outside the gene matches. Germline V lookup: CDR1 SGHNT, CDR2 YENEEA. For the CDR3, the DNA is TGTGCCAGCAGCTCGGGGGGAGGCTCCTACAATGAGCAGTTCTTC. Its translation: CASSSGGGSYNEQFF. The full variable domain, with the rest looked up from reference TRBV11-3 and TRBJ2-1, is EAGVVQSPRYKIIEKKQPVAFWCNPISGHNTLYWYLQNLGQGPELLIRYENEEAVDDSQLPKDRFSAERLKGVDSTLKIQPAELGDSAVYLCASSSGGGSYNEQFFGPGTRLTVL.

This clonotype appeared a few times. This sequence joins TRBV6-6 and TRBJ1-5; maybe TRBD1 (6 bases). The germline V gene encodes CDR1 MNHNY and CDR2 SVGAGI (reference sequence). CDR3 length equals 13 residues. V lost 8 bases to trimming and J lost 5 bases, with 13 bases between them. In nucleotides, the CDR3 is TGTGCCAGCGACGGGACACGGGATCAGCCCCAGCATTTT. Translated, it gives CASDGTRDQPQHF.

The rearrangement uses TRBV6-6 and TRBJ2-2; TRBD1 is a possible D gene (5 bases). Germline V lookup: CDR1 MNHNY, CDR2 SVGAGI (reference sequence). The V gene lost 6 bases and the J gene lost 0 bases, with 11 bases spanning the gap. CDR3 size: 15 residues. CDR3 nucleotides: TGTGCCAGCAGCCACAGGCCCGCGAACACCGGGGAGCTGTTTTTT. This sequence encodes CASSHRPANTGELFF.

A few counts support this clonotype. This rearrangement joins TRBV20-1 to TRBJ1-5; 8 bases map to TRBD1. Unmatched junction bases numbered 1, after V lost 3 bases and J lost 3 bases. The CDR3 is made up of 13 amino acids. CDR1 and CDR2 from the germline V gene are DFQATT and SNEGSKA (reference sequence). CDR3 loop: CSARDRDNQPQHF. Written as DNA, the CDR3 is TGCAGTGCTAGGGACAGGGACAATCAGCCCCAGCATTTT.

The chain couples TRBV28 to TRBJ1-2, with 9 bases that match TRBD1. Germline CDR1 is MDHEN and CDR2 is SYDVKM. The junction had 7 bases not matched to a gene; V was cut back by 6 bases and J by 8 bases. The CDR3 spans 13 residues. The CDR3 sequence: CASRTQGAGGYTF. The CDR3 DNA is TGTGCCAGCAGAACACAGGGGGCGGGCGGCTACACCTTC.

This chain links TRBV6-1 with TRBJ2-1, with TRBD2 matching 8 bases. The CDR3 consists of 19 residues. From germline, CDR1 is MNHNS and CDR2 SASEGT. V lost 5 bases and J lost 4; bases outside the gene matches: 19. CDR3 in amino acids: CASSHAQDYSGGRYNEQFF. The CDR3 region has the DNA TGTGCCAGCAGTCACGCTCAGGACTACAGCGGGGGACGATACAATGAGCAGTTCTTC.

The chain is built from TRBV20-1 and TRBJ2-1, with D possibly being TRBD1 or TRBD2 (5 bases each). The CDR3 length is 13 residues. The V end lost 5 bases, the J end lost 6 bases, and 14 bases lay between the germline ends. CDR1 and CDR2 (germline): DFQATT, SNEGSKA (reference sequence). The CDR3 protein is CSAGSRGLNEQFF. CDR3 DNA sequence: TGCAGTGCTGGGAGCCGGGGCCTCAATGAGCAGTTCTTC.